This T cell receptor (beta chain) was identified during a study of vaccination and CD4 T cells after COVID-19 (dated by TCRdb to about 2022). At the level of the whole study: SARS-CoV-2 positivity had been established in the convalescent patients by nasal swab PCR, and mild disease was recorded in roughly ten of these patients and severe disease in one. Post-vaccine blood samples were obtained a median of approximately 70 days after the second vaccine dose, with a range of roughly 14 to 241 days. Participants received two doses of either the Pfizer-BioNTech BNT162b2 vaccine (n=8) or the Moderna mRNA-1273 vaccine (n=2). The spike-specific CD4+ TCR repertoire was compared before and after mRNA vaccination in over 9 COVID-19 convalescent patients and a few infection-naive healthy vaccine recipients. Post-COVID blood samples from convalescent patients were collected a median of around 110 days after diagnosis, with a range of 35 to 161 days. A few convalescent patients were sampled both early after vaccination (day 14) and late after vaccination (days 161 to 241). In the convalescent cohort there were six males and four females, among whom were two Hispanic individuals, seven Caucasians, two Asians and one multiracial person. What the study reported, not specific to this receptor: In convalescent patients, a median 86.3% of post-vaccine SARS-CoV-2-reactive clones were detected only after vaccination, and vaccine-specific priming was suggested by this finding. Relatively few convalescent patients were included in the study, and early timepoints after natural infection were not analyzed. Of the vaccine-specific clones in convalescent patients, 304 of 307, or nearly all, reacted only to SARS-CoV-2 spike and did not cross-react with common cold coronaviruses. Although the median number of SARS-CoV-2-reactive clonotypes went up from roughly 23 after infection to 35 to 40 after vaccination, the increase was not significant.

The CDR3, from cysteine to phenylalanine, totals 15 residues. CDR3 DNA is the only sequence kept; it has 45 bases, read in frame from the first base. The junction carries 9 bases between V and J, which are trimmed by 4 bases and 0 bases respectively. Based on the germline V gene, the CDR1 and CDR2 sequences are MNHEY and SVGAGI. The meaning of the sample's time point label: late sampling 161 to 241 days after vaccination in a few convalescent patients. The positive SARS-CoV-2 PCR tests of the convalescent patients were dated from March to December 2020, before the Alpha, Beta and Delta variants emerged in the United States. Ficoll-Paque Plus gradient centrifugation was used to isolate PBMCs from whole blood, and the isolated PBMCs were then either used fresh or cryopreserved at -140C. In this sample, this clonotype turned up a few times. Its antigen is not yet known. No base qualities exist here, and no much larger clone lies one base off it.

The receptor library was made with PCR. Data came from an Illumina iSeq 100. The authors' pipeline ran thus. Non-productive sequences were removed, and CDR3s that did not start with C, did not end with F or W, or were shorter than 7 amino acids were discarded. Levenshtein distances (stringdist) and unrooted phylogenetic trees (ape) in R version 3.6.1 were used to assess CDR3 homology. The raw public data were reprocessed by TCRdb itself: fastp quality trimming at Q25, MiXCR clonotype calling, in-frame beta chains only. Each entry merges the rows of one CDR3 protein and shows their most common DNA and genes. TCRdb assigned the V and J calls; the authors' analysis was not used. Recorded for this sample are about 36,000 distinct CDR3 sequences; more than 35% of them occurred a single time. Jointly, the top ten make up 5.8% of the sample.

The receptor was isolated from a human donor who had recovered from COVID-19. Sequencing was performed on CD4+ T cells from blood, taken about 7 months after SARS-CoV-2 vaccination. Recombination joined TRBV6-5 with TRBJ2-2; the D gene cannot be named for sure. The nucleotide sequence is TGTGCCAGCAGTTTGGACGTACCGAACACCGGGGAGCTGTTTTTT. Translation gives CASSLDVPNTGELFF.